This entry lists 13 T cell receptor beta chains sequenced from one sample in a study of CD4+ T cells in melanoma. TCRdb's copy holds only in-frame clones and misses some; the assay was immunoSEQ multiplex PCR. Altogether about 120,000 clones are present, 92% being singletons, with the ten largest covering roughly 3.5%. Sequencing input: peripheral blood. Receptors originate from a human donor with melanoma.

The chain is built from TRBV28 and TRBJ2-3; maybe TRBD2 (5 bases). Germline V gene lookup returns CDR1 MDHEN and CDR2 SYDVKM. Trimming pared 3 bases from V and 0 bases from J, leaving 10 bases between. The CDR3 loop spans 15 amino acids. CDR3 in DNA: TGTGCCAGCAGTTTCTACGGGATCAGCACAGATACGCAGTATTTT. Its translation: CASSFYGISTDTQYF.

The V gene is TRBV27, the J gene TRBJ2-7, with a possible D match to TRBD1 (5 bases). This CDR3 region has 15 residues. Germline V gene lookup returns CDR1 MNHEY and CDR2 SMNVEV (reference sequence). Trimming took off 2 bases at V and 2 bases at J, with 13 bases between the two ends. CDR3 nucleotides: TGTGCCAGCAGTTTACGTAGGCAGGGAACCTACGAGCAGTACTTC. Its translation is CASSLRRQGTYEQYF.

A single count supports this clone. The V gene is TRBV15, the J gene TRBJ2-7; no reliable D call. This CDR3 region has 14 residues. Looked up from germline, CDR1 is LNHNV and CDR2 is YYDKDF (reference sequence). The V end lost 0 bases, the J end lost 3 bases, and 9 bases lay between the germline ends. CDR3 sequence (DNA): TGTGCCACCAGCAGAGACCCCGGCGGCTACGAGCAGTACTTC. Its translation is CATSRDPGGYEQYF.

The chain couples TRBV6-1 to TRBJ2-7, with TRBD1 matching 7 bases. Germline CDR1 MNHNS, CDR2 SASEGT. The CDR3 extends over 16 amino acids. Unmatched junction bases numbered 9, after V lost 3 bases and J lost 1 base. As DNA, the CDR3 is TGTGCCAGCAGTGACCCGTCGGGACAGAGGTCCTACGAGCAGTACTTC. It specifies CASSDPSGQRSYEQYF.

This rearrangement joins TRBV14 to TRBJ1-1; 8 bases line up with TRBD1. V gave up 0 bases and J gave up 0 bases; unmatched junction bases: 12. This CDR3 has 19 amino acids. The germline gives CDR1 SGHDN, CDR2 FVKESK. The CDR3 here is CASSQDRGQGGPLNTEAFF. CDR3 sequence (DNA): TGTGCCAGCAGCCAAGATCGCGGACAGGGAGGACCCTTGAACACTGAAGCTTTCTTT.

The gene calls are TRBV9 and TRBJ1-2; 8 bases are shared with TRBD1. The CDR3 sequence is 17 residues long. In germline, CDR1 is SGDLS, CDR2 YYNGEE. Unmatched junction bases numbered 13, after V lost 4 bases and J lost 2 bases. The chain's CDR3 is CASSLSLGQGNNYGYTF. The CDR3 nucleotides read TGTGCCAGCAGCCTATCACTAGGACAGGGAAACAACTATGGCTACACCTTC.

The chain links TRBV19 to TRBJ1-2; D might be TRBD1 (6 bases). Trimming stripped 2 bases from V and 4 bases from J, with 20 bases between. CDR1 and CDR2 (germline): LNHDA, SQIVND (reference sequence). The CDR3 contains 17 residues. This chain's CDR3 is CASSISPTGIEPYGYTF. CDR3 nucleotide sequence: TGTGCCAGTAGTATATCTCCCACAGGGATTGAGCCCTATGGCTACACCTTC.

The chain couples TRBV14 to TRBJ2-3; TRBD1 agrees at 7 bases. There are 15 residues in the CDR3. Germline lookup yields CDR1 SGHDN and CDR2 FVKESK. Unmatched junction bases numbered 6, after V lost 4 bases and J lost 2 bases. The CDR3 region is CASSLTGAFTDTQYF. Written as DNA, the CDR3 is TGTGCCAGCAGCCTCACAGGGGCCTTCACAGATACGCAGTATTTT.

This chain joins TRBV28 and TRBJ2-5; 10 nucleotides line up with TRBD2. The CDR3 consists of 15 residues. The ends lost 7 bases at V and 4 bases at J; junction bases unmatched: 9. Germline CDR1 is MDHEN and CDR2 is SYDVKM. CDR3 amino acids: CASIRRLAGGETQYF. The CDR3 DNA follows: TGTGCCAGCATAAGAAGATTAGCGGGAGGAGAGACCCAGTACTTC.

V and J are TRBV30 and TRBJ2-2; 7 positions match TRBD1. CDR3 size: 16 residues. Germline V gene sequence: CDR1 GTSNPN, CDR2 SVGIG (reference sequence). V shed 7 bases, J shed 0 bases, and the junction held 11 bases outside the gene matches. The CDR3 reads CASRQGLSSNTGELFF. In DNA, the CDR3 is TGTGCCTCTCGACAGGGATTAAGCTCGAACACCGGGGAGCTGTTTTTT.

The chain's CDR3 is CASSVGADTQYF. The CDR3 region has the DNA TGTGCCAGCAGCGTAGGAGCAGATACGCAGTATTTT. This chain links TRBV9 with TRBJ2-3; D is ambiguous. The CDR3 is 12 residues long. Trimming took off 0 bases at V and 4 bases at J, with 3 bases between the two ends. Looked up from germline, CDR1 is SGDLS and CDR2 is YYNGEE.

The rearrangement uses TRBV7-2 and TRBJ2-1; D gene ambiguous. The V gene's germline CDR1 is SGHTA and CDR2 FQGNSA. Trimming cost V 7 bases and J 1 base, with 11 bases left between them. The CDR3 consists of 14 residues. In DNA form, the CDR3 reads TGTGCCAGCATAAAGAGTCGATCCTACAATGAGCAGTTCTTC. Protein product: CASIKSRSYNEQFF.

A remark on this clone: This CDR3 is also generated by other DNA sequences in the sample. The chain couples TRBV7-9 to TRBJ2-2; 10 bases line up with TRBD1. Germline V gene data show CDR1 as SEHNR and CDR2 as FQNEAQ (reference sequence). Trimming cost V 5 bases and J 4 bases; bases outside gene matches: 7. This CDR3 spans 16 amino acids. The CDR3 region is CASSLGDRGATGELFF. CDR3 sequence (DNA): TGTGCCAGCAGCCTCGGGGACAGGGGCGCCACCGGGGAGCTGTTTTTT. Full variable domain (rest looked up from reference TRBV7-9 and TRBJ2-2): DTGVSQNPRHKITKRGQNVTFRCDPISEHNRLYWYRQTLGQGPEFLTYFQNEAQLEKSRLLSDRFSAERPKGSFSTLEIQRTEQGDSAMYLCASSLGDRGATGELFFGEGSRLTVL.